This T cell receptor (beta chain) was found in a study of early T cells in non-severe SARS-CoV-2 infection. MiXCR, applied by TCRdb to the 5' RACE reads, yields one record per CDR3 protein. The sample yields around 71,000 distinct CDR3 sequences, roughly 15% seen once. The sample holds a few counts of this clonotype. This TCR derives from an adult who was a healthcare worker with PCR-confirmed SARS-CoV-2 infection or an uninfected control (not recorded which). Sequenced here: whole blood, sampled at baseline.

The CDR3 sequence: CASRQAGETQYF. Written as DNA, the CDR3 is TGTGCCAGTAGACAGGCGGGGGAGACCCAGTACTTC. The chain is built from TRBV19 and TRBJ2-5, with D perhaps matching TRBD2 (6 bases). This CDR3 is 12 amino acids long. Deletions cut 6 bases from V and 5 bases from J, with 10 bases between. Germline CDR1 is LNHDA and CDR2 is SQIVND (reference sequence).